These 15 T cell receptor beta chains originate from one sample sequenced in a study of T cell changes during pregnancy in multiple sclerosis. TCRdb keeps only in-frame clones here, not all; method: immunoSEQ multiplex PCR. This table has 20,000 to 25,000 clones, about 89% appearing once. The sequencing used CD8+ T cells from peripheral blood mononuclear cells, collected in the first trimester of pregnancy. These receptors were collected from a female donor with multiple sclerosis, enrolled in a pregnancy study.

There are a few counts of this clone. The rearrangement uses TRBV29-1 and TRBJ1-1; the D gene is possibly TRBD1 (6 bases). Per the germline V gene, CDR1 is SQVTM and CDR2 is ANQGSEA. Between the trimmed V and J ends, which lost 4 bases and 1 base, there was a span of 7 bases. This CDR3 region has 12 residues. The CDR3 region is CSVGGQNTEAFF. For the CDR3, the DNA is TGCAGCGTTGGGGGACAGAACACTGAAGCTTTCTTT.

CDR3 in amino acids: CATSNTGNTPGGLAGGPREQYF. CDR3 nucleotides: TGTGCCACCAGCAACACAGGAAATACCCCCGGTGGACTAGCGGGAGGGCCTCGGGAGCAGTACTTC. This rearrangement joins TRBV15 to TRBJ2-7; 15 nucleotides agree with TRBD2. CDR1 LNHNV and CDR2 YYDKDF come from the germline V gene (reference sequence). V was clipped by 4 bases and J by 7 bases; unmatched bases: 26. The CDR3 length is 22 residues.

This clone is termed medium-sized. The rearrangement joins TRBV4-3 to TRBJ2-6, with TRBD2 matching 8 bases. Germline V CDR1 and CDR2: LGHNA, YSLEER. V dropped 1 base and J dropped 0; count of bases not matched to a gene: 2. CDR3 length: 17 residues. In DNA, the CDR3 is TGCGCCAGCAGCCAAGGGACTAGCAGCTCTGGGGCCAACGTCCTGACTTTC. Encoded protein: CASSQGTSSSGANVLTF.

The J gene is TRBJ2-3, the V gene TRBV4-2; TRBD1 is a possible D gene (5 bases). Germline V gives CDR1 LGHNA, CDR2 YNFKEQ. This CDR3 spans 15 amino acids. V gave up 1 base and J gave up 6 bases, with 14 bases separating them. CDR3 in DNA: TGTGCCAGCAGCCAAGTTGCCTATAAGGGGGATACGCAGTATTTT. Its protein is CASSQVAYKGDTQYF.

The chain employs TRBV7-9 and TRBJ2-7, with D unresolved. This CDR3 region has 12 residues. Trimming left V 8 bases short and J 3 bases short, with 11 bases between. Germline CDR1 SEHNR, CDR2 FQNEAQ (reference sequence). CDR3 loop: CASGRRDYEQYF. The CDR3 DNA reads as TGTGCCAGCGGGCGCCGAGACTACGAGCAGTACTTC.

The CDR3 DNA sequence: TGTGCCACCAGCAGAGATTCGATGGACAGGGAGAATGAGCAGTTCTTC. This sequence encodes CATSRDSMDRENEQFF. The V and J genes are TRBV15 and TRBJ2-1, with 8 bases lining up with TRBD1. Germline CDR1 is LNHNV and CDR2 is YYDKDF (reference sequence). Unmatched junction bases numbered 8, after V lost 0 bases and J lost 7 bases. This CDR3 region has 16 residues.

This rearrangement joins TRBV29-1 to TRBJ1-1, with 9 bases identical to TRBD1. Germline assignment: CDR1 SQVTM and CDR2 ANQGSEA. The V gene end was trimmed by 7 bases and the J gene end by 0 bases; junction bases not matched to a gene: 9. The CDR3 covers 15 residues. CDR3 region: CSAYRDRVLNTEAFF. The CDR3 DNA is TGCAGCGCTTACCGGGACAGGGTTCTGAACACTGAAGCTTTCTTT.

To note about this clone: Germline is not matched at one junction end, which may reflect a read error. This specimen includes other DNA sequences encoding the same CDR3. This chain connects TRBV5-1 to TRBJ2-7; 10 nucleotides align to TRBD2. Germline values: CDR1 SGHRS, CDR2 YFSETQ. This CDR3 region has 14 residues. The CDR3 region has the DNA TGCGCCAGTAGCTGGACTAGCGGCTCCTACGAGCAGTACTTC. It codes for CASSWTSGSYEQYF.

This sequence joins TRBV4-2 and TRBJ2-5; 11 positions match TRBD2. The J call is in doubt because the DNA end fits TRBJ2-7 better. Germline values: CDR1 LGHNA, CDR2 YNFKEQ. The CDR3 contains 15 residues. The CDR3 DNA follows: TGTGCCAGCAGCCACGGGAGACTAGCGGGATACGAGCAGTACTTC. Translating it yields CASSHGRLAGYEQYF.

Here the CDR3 reads CASSLYSGAVDTQYF. For the CDR3, the DNA is TGTGCCAGCAGTTTATATAGCGGAGCAGTGGATACGCAGTATTTT. The V gene is TRBV27, the J gene TRBJ2-3; D possibly corresponds to TRBD2 (6 bases). This CDR3 is built from 15 residues. From germline, CDR1 is MNHEY and CDR2 SMNVEV (reference sequence). V shed 1 base and J shed 6 bases, with 14 bases lying between them.

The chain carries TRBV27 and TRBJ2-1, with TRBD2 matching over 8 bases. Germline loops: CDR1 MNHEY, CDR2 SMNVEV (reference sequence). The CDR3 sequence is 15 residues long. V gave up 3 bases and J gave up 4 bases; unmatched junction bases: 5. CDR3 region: CASSFAAGAYNEQFF. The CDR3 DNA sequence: TGTGCCAGCAGTTTTGCAGCGGGAGCGTACAATGAGCAGTTCTTC.

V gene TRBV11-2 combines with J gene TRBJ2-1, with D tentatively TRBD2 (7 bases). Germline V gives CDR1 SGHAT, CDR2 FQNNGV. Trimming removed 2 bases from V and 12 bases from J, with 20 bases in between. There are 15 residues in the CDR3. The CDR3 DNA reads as TGTGCCAGCAGCTTATCGCGGGGGAAGGGGGGTCGGCAGTTCTTC. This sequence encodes CASSLSRGKGGRQFF. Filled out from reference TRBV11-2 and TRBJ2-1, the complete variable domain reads EAGVAQSPRYKIIEKRQSVAFWCNPISGHATLYWYQQILGQGPKLLIQFQNNGVVDDSQLPKDRFSAERLKGVDSTLKIQPAKLEDSAVYLCASSLSRGKGGRQFFGPGTRLTVL.

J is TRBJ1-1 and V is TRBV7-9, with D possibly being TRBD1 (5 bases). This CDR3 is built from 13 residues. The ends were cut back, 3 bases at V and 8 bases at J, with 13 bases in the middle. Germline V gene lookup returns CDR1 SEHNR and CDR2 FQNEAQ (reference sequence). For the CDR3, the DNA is TGTGCCAGCAGCTTTGACAGTAATTTAGAAGCTTTCTTT. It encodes CASSFDSNLEAFF.

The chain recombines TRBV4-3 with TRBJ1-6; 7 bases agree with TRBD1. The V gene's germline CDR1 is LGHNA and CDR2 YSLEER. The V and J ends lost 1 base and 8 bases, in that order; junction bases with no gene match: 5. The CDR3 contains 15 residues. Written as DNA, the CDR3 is TGCGCCAGCAGCCAAGCGAGGCAGGGGGATTCACCCCTCCACTTT. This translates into CASSQARQGDSPLHF.

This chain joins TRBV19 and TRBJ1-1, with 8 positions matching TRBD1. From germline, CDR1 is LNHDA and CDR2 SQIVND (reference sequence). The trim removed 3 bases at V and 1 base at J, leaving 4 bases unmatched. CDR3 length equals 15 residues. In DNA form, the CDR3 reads TGTGCCAGTAGTATTACAGGGGGAGGGAACACTGAAGCTTTCTTT. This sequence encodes CASSITGGGNTEAFF.